A selection of T cell receptor beta chains follows, all from one sample in a study of T cell repertoires in cytomegalovirus infection. TCRdb re-derived calls from the reads in MiXCR, one entry per CDR3 protein. This table has about 60,000 distinct CDR3 sequences, about 18% appearing once. Their antigen targets remain unknown. Sequencing was performed on CD8+ T cells from cultured PBMCs, taken from culture after CMV antigen stimulation. Receptor source: a human donor in good health (CMV status not recorded). Some clones in this sample may be carry-over from other donors' samples. The CDR3 runs from the conserved cysteine through the conserved F or W. D genes are given only for firm matches. Expanded clones get a size class; other rows say once, few or many, or leave the size out.

TRBJ2-1 | NA | TRBV30 | NA | TGTGCCTGGACTCGAGGGTCAGGCAATGAGCAGTTCTTC | CAWTRGSGNEQFF
TRBJ2-2 | TRBD2 | TRBV4-3 | few | TGCGCCAGCAGCCAAGACCCCAGCGGGGGGGCCGGGGAGCTGTTTTTT | CASSQDPSGGAGELFF
TRBJ2-2 | NA | TRBV7-2 | many | TGTGCCAGCAGCCGAGGTAGCGGGAACACCGGGGAGCTGTTTTTT | CASSRGSGNTGELFF
TRBJ2-2 | NA | TRBV6-1 | NA | TGTGCCAGCAGTTGGACAGAGAACACCGGGGAGCTGTTTTTT | CASSWTENTGELFF
TRBJ2-1 | NA | TRBV7-9 | NA | TGTGCCAGCAGATCAGGGGGGTATGAGCAGTTCTTC | CASRSGGYEQFF
TRBJ2-7 | TRBD2 | TRBV7-2 | NA | TGTGCCAGCAGCTTAGATTTCGGGGGTAGCGGGACCTACGAGCAGTACTTC | CASSLDFGGSGTYEQYF
TRBJ1-6 | NA | TRBV4-3 | NA | TGCGCCAGCAGCCACCATCTTGACAGGCCGTCGGGTTCACCCCTCCACTTT | CASSHHLDRPSGSPLHF
TRBJ2-3 | TRBD2 | TRBV25-1 | few | TGTGCCAGCAGCGCCCGCACGGGGGGGATGTACATCGCTGAAGATACGCAGTATTTT | CASSARTGGMYIAEDTQYF
TRBJ1-1 | TRBD1 | TRBV6-2/TRBV6-3 | NA | TGTGCCAGCAGTTCCCTACGCGGACAGGGGGAGAACACTGAAGCTTTCTTT | CASSSLRGQGENTEAFF
TRBJ2-1 | NA | TRBV5-8 | few | TGTGCCAGGTACAATGAGCAGTTCTTC | CARYNEQFF
TRBJ2-1 | NA | TRBV7-2 | few | TGTGCCAGCAGTTTCCATACAGGTTATTCCTACGAGCAGTTCTTC | CASSFHTGYSYEQFF
TRBJ2-3 | NA | TRBV7-2 | NA | TGTGCCAGCAGCTTAGGCGGTGGGGGGACAGATACGCAGTATTTT | CASSLGGGGTDTQYF
TRBJ1-3 | NA | TRBV4-1 | NA | TGCGCCAGCAGCCAAGTTGCCCCGGGGACCCCGGCGAGAAACACCATATATTTT | CASSQVAPGTPARNTIYF
TRBJ2-1 | NA | TRBV6-5 | NA | TGTGCCAGCAGTTACTCATATAGAGGGGGTTATCGCAATGAGCAGTTCTTC | CASSYSYRGGYRNEQFF
TRBJ1-2 | NA | TRBV12-3/TRBV12-4 | few | TGTGCCAGCATCCCGGCAGGTCAGACTAACTATGGCTACACCTTC | CASIPAGQTNYGYTF
TRBJ2-1 | TRBD2 | TRBV6-2/TRBV6-3 | once | TGTGCCAGCAGTTACTACGGGACTAGCAACTACGAGCAGTTCTTC | CASSYYGTSNYEQFF
TRBJ1-1 | TRBD1 | TRBV7-2 | few | TGTGCCAGCAGCTGGGGACAGGGGAGGCCTGAAGCTTTCTTT | CASSWGQGRPEAFF
TRBJ2-7 | NA | TRBV7-9 | NA | TGTGCCAGCAGTTCCAAGAGCGGTAGCTCCTACGAGCAGTACTTC | CASSSKSGSSYEQYF
TRBJ1-6 | NA | TRBV7-2 | few | TGTGCCAGCAGCCTAAGGAGAGCAAATATTAATTCACCCCTCCACTTT | CASSLRRANINSPLHF
TRBJ2-3 | NA | TRBV9 | few | TGTGCCAGCAGCGTAGCAGGGGCCCCTGCTAGCACAGATACGCAGTATTTT | CASSVAGAPASTDTQYF
TRBJ2-3 | TRBD2 | TRBV7-8 | NA | TGTGCCAGCAGCTTGAGAAGCGGGGGGGGGGCAGATACGCAGTATTTT | CASSLRSGGGADTQYF
TRBJ2-1 | TRBD1 | TRBV7-9 | few | TGTGCCAGCTCGATAACCGGGACAGGTGGGAATGAGCAGTTCTTC | CASSITGTGGNEQFF
TRBJ2-7 | TRBD2 | TRBV7-9 | NA | TGTGCCAGCAGCTTAGTCGGGGGGACCGCCGAGCAGTACTTC | CASSLVGGTAEQYF
TRBJ2-5 | NA | TRBV4-1 | NA | TGCGCCAGCAGCCAGGACCTGATGAAGACCCAGTACTTC | CASSQDLMKTQYF
TRBJ2-1 | NA | TRBV7-2 | few | TGTGCCAGCAGCTTAAGCTGGAATGAGCAGTTCTTC | CASSLSWNEQFF
TRBJ2-1 | NA | TRBV7-6 | NA | TGTGCCAGCAGCATCTCACCGGGACCACTCCTCTATGAGCAGTTCTTC | CASSISPGPLLYEQFF
TRBJ2-1 | NA | TRBV6-6 | few | TGTGCCAGCAGTCTAGCGGAGGGGGCCTACAATGAGCAGTTCTTC | CASSLAEGAYNEQFF
TRBJ2-1 | TRBD2 | TRBV27 | NA | TGTGCCAGCAGTTTCCGGACTAGCGGAGCCTACAATGAGCAGTTCTTC | CASSFRTSGAYNEQFF
TRBJ2-4 | TRBD2 | TRBV5-1 | few | TGCGCCAGCAGCTTGATAGGACTAGCGGGGGGCTCGTCCAAAAACATTCAGTACTTC | CASSLIGLAGGSSKNIQYF
TRBJ2-7 | NA | TRBV27 | NA | TGTGCCAGCAGCAGGAATTCCTACGAGCAGTACTTC | CASSRNSYEQYF
TRBJ2-5 | NA | TRBV14 | few | TGTGCCAGCAGCCAGCCTCAAGAGACCCAGTACTTC | CASSQPQETQYF
TRBJ1-1 | NA | TRBV30 | many | TGTGCCTGGAGCCAGGGTGCGGAAGCTTTCTTT | CAWSQGAEAFF
TRBJ2-3 | NA | TRBV6-2/TRBV6-3 | NA | TGTGCCAGCAGTTACTCGATGGGGGGAACAGATACGCAGTATTTT | CASSYSMGGTDTQYF
TRBJ2-7 | NA | TRBV7-2 | NA | TGTGCCAGCAGCGGGGGCGGAACCTCCTACGAGCAGTACTTC | CASSGGGTSYEQYF
TRBJ2-1 | TRBD2 | TRBV7-2 | NA | TGTGCCAGCAGTCCTAGCGGGAGTACCCGCTACAATGAGCAGTTCTTC | CASSPSGSTRYNEQFF
TRBJ2-3 | TRBD2 | TRBV6-1 | few | TGTGCCAGCAGTGAAGGGTTAGGGCTAGCGGGAGTCAGGGGGGCAGATACGCAGTATTTT | CASSEGLGLAGVRGADTQYF
TRBJ1-1 | NA | TRBV4-2 | NA | TGTGCCAGCAGCCAAGCGAACACTGAAGCTTTCTTT | CASSQANTEAFF
TRBJ1-1 | NA | TRBV6-1 | few | TGTGCCAGCAGTGAACCCCGCAGGGGCACTGAAGCTTTCTTT | CASSEPRRGTEAFF
TRBJ1-2 | NA | TRBV28 | NA | TGTGCCAGCAGTTTGGTGAATCGACAGGTTAACTATGGCTACACCTTC | CASSLVNRQVNYGYTF
TRBJ1-4 | NA | TRBV2 | NA | TGTGCCAGCAGTGTGAGGGGAGACCGCCTGATTCCTAATGAAAAACTGTTTTTT | CASSVRGDRLIPNEKLFF
TRBJ2-5 | NA | TRBV7-6 | few | TGTGCCAGCAGCTTAACTTTCCGGGAGACCCAGTACTTC | CASSLTFRETQYF
TRBJ2-1 | TRBD2 | TRBV6-1 | many | TGTGCCAGCAGTGAAGGGACTAGCGGGGGGAATGAGCAGTTCTTC | CASSEGTSGGNEQFF
TRBJ1-1 | NA | TRBV7-9 | NA | TGTGCCAGCAGGGGGGGGCAGAGGAACACTGAAGCTTTCTTT | CASRGGQRNTEAFF
TRBJ2-3 | NA | TRBV12-3/TRBV12-4 | NA | TGTGCCAGCAGTCCTACTAATCCGGCGGCCTACACAGATACGCAGTATTTT | CASSPTNPAAYTDTQYF
TRBJ2-7 | NA | TRBV7-2 | NA | TGTGCCAGCAGCTTCAGGGGATCCTACGAGCAGTACTTC | CASSFRGSYEQYF
TRBJ1-1 | NA | TRBV6-2/TRBV6-3 | NA | TGTGCCAGCAGGCCGACGGGCGCAGATTTGAACACTGAAGCTTTCTTT | CASRPTGADLNTEAFF
TRBJ2-4 | NA | TRBV7-8 | many | TGTGCCAGCAGCTTAGGGGCGCACAGGGCTCCTACAGCCAAAAACATTCAGTACTTC | CASSLGAHRAPTAKNIQYF
TRBJ2-7 | TRBD1 | TRBV7-9 | NA | TGTGCCAGCAGCACCAGACAGGGGTCCGCATCCTACGAGCAGTACTTC | CASSTRQGSASYEQYF